These 11 T cell receptor beta chains were sequenced from one sample in a study of HIV-infected patients and healthy controls. From the 5' RACE reads, TCRdb called clonotypes with MiXCR, one entry per CDR3 protein. The table lists over 55,000 distinct CDR3 sequences, about 16% of them singletons. Sequencing used CD4+ T cells from blood. Receptors were obtained from a human donor in good health.

V is TRBV7-6 and J is TRBJ1-5, with 10 nucleotides matching TRBD1. Germline assignment: CDR1 SGHVS and CDR2 FNYEAQ. V shed 1 base and J 7 bases; nucleotides not matched to a gene: 4. This CDR3 has 15 residues. CDR3 bases: TGTGCCAGCAGCTTAGTCTGGGGACAGGGGCAGCCCCAGCATTTT. It specifies CASSLVWGQGQPQHF.

This clonotype appeared many times. This sequence joins TRBV11-3 and TRBJ2-1; 10 bases align to TRBD2. CDR3 length equals 17 residues. Trimming removed 6 bases from V and 0 bases from J; junction bases left unmatched: 8. CDR1 SGHNT and CDR2 YENEEA come from the germline V gene. The CDR3 reads CASSRTSGLSSYNEQFF. DNA for the CDR3: TGTGCCAGCAGTCGGACTAGCGGCCTGAGCTCCTACAATGAGCAGTTCTTC.

In this sample, this clonotype turned up a few times. The CDR3 DNA reads as TGTGCCAGCAGCCAACGGGGGGGGCGTATCACCGGGGAGCTGTTTTTT. Encoded protein: CASSQRGGRITGELFF. The J gene is TRBJ2-2, the V gene TRBV3-1; TRBD2 matches 8 bases. In germline, CDR1 is LGHDT, CDR2 YNNKEL (reference sequence). After removal of 2 bases from V and 4 bases from J, the junction contained 6 bases not matched to a gene. The CDR3 consists of 16 residues.

The chain links TRBV6-6 to TRBJ2-5; D may correspond to TRBD1 or TRBD2 (5 bases each). In germline, CDR1 is MNHNY, CDR2 SVGAGI (reference sequence). CDR3 length: 12 residues. V was cut by 6 bases and J by 5 bases, with 10 bases left in between. This chain's CDR3 is CASSSEGETQYF. DNA for the CDR3: TGTGCCAGCAGCTCCGAGGGGGAGACCCAGTACTTC.

The rearrangement links TRBV19 to TRBJ1-5, with D unresolved. This CDR3 comprises 15 residues. With 6 bases removed from V and 1 base from J, the gap between germline ends came to 13 bases. In germline, CDR1 is LNHDA, CDR2 SQIVND (reference sequence). The CDR3 nucleotides are TGTGCCAGTAGCCCCCAAACGGGCAGCAATCAGCCCCAGCATTTT. Its protein product is CASSPQTGSNQPQHF.

The table lists this clonotype with a few counts. The chain recombines TRBV12-3 or TRBV12-4 with TRBJ2-5; 7 nucleotides align to TRBD1. Germline trimming cut 6 bases from V and 1 base from J; bases unmatched to any gene: 5. The CDR3 length is 14 residues. The DNA for the CDR3 is TGTGCCAGCAGACAGGGGCTCGTCCAAGAGACCCAGTACTTC. This translates into CASRQGLVQETQYF.

This clonotype was counted many times. The chain has TRBV12-3 or TRBV12-4 and TRBJ2-3, with D possibly being TRBD2 (6 bases). V lost 5 bases to trimming and J lost 1 base, with 13 bases between them. The CDR3 extends over 15 amino acids. DNA of the CDR3: TGTGCCAGCAGTACCGCGACGGGGGGCACAGATACGCAGTATTTT. Translated: CASSTATGGTDTQYF.

There are a few counts of this clonotype. The V and J genes are TRBV20-1 and TRBJ1-5, with 8 bases identical to TRBD1. Germline V gene data show CDR1 as DFQATT and CDR2 as SNEGSKA (reference sequence). The CDR3 consists of 18 residues. V shed 1 base and J 5 bases; nucleotides not matched to a gene: 16. The CDR3 sequence is CSARAPPATGGLDQPQHF. The DNA of the CDR3 is TGCAGTGCTAGAGCCCCCCCGGCTACAGGGGGTTTAGATCAGCCCCAGCATTTT.

The chain employs TRBV7-2 and TRBJ2-3, with 8 bases identical to TRBD2. CDR3 length: 15 residues. The germline V gene encodes CDR1 SGHTA and CDR2 FQGNSA. Unmatched junction bases numbered 12, after V lost 10 bases and J lost 3 bases. The CDR3 DNA reads TGTGCCACCCAACTGGCGGGGGGTTTTACAGATACGCAGTATTTT. Translating it yields CATQLAGGFTDTQYF.

This chain links TRBV6-6 with TRBJ1-6; 7 nucleotides align to TRBD1. V shed 6 bases, J shed 5 bases, and the junction held 4 bases outside the gene matches. CDR3 size: 14 residues. Per the germline V gene, CDR1 is MNHNY and CDR2 is SVGAGI (reference sequence). The CDR3, as DNA: TGTGCCAGCAGACAGGGACAGAATAATTCACCCCTCCACTTT. Protein sequence: CASRQGQNNSPLHF.

The sample holds a few counts of this clonotype. The chain is built from TRBV7-3 and TRBJ2-3; tentative D call: TRBD1 (6 bases). The ends were cut back, 1 base at V and 0 bases at J, with 17 bases in the middle. The CDR3 runs to 18 residues. Germline V CDR1 and CDR2: SGHTA, FQGTGA. The CDR3 spells CASSLKPRTASSTDTQYF. CDR3 coding DNA: TGTGCCAGCAGCTTAAAACCCCGGACAGCCTCTAGCACAGATACGCAGTATTTT.